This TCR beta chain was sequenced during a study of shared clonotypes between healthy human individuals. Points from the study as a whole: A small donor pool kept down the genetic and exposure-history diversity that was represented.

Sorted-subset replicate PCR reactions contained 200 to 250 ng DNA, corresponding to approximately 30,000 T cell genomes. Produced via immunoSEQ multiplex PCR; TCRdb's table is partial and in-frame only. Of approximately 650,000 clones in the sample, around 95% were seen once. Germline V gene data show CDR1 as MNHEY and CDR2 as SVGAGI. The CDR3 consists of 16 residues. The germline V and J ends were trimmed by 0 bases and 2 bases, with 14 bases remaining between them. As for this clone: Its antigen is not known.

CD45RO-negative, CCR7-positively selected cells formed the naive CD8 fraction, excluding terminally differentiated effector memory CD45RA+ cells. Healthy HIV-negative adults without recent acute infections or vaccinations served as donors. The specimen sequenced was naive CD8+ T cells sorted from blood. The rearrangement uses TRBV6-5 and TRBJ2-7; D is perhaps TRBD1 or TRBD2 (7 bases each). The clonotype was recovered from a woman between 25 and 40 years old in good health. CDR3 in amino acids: CASSYSGGDRTYEQYF. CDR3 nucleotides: TGTGCCAGCAGTTACTCGGGAGGGGACAGAACCTACGAGCAGTACTTC.